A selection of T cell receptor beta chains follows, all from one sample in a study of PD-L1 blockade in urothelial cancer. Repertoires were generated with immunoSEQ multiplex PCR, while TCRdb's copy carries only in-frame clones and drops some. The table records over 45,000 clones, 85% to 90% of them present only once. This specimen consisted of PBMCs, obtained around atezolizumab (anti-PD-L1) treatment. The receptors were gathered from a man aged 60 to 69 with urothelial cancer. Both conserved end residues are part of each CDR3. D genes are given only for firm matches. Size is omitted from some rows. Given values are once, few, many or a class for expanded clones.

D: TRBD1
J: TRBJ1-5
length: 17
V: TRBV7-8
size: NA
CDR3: CASSLGGGRGRGQPQHF
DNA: TGTGCCAGCAGCTTAGGAGGTGGCAGGGGGCGCGGTCAGCCCCAGCATTTT

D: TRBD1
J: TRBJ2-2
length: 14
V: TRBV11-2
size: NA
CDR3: CASSSRQGPGELFF
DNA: TGTGCCAGCAGCTCGAGACAGGGACCGGGGGAGCTGTTTTTT

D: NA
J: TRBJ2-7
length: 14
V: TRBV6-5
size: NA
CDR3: CASSYRSNSYEQYF
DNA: TGTGCCAGCAGTTACAGAAGCAACTCCTACGAGCAGTACTTC

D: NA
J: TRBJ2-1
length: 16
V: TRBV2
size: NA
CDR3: CASSASRELAYNEQFF
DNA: TGTGCCAGCAGCGCCTCTAGGGAGCTTGCCTACAATGAGCAGTTCTTC

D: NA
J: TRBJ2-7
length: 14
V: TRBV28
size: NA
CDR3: CASSDGGSYAEQYF
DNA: TGTGCCAGCAGTGACGGAGGGTCCTACGCCGAGCAGTACTTC

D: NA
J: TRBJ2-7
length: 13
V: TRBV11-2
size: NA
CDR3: CASSRTGQYEQYF
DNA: TGTGCCAGCAGCCGAACAGGGCAGTACGAGCAGTACTTC

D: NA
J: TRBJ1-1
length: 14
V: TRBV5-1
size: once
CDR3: CASSWDTPNTEAFF
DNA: TGCGCCAGCAGCTGGGACACCCCGAACACTGAAGCTTTCTTT

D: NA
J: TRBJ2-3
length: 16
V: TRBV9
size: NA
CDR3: CASSVGRLRSTDTQYF
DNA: TGTGCCAGCAGCGTAGGGAGACTACGGAGCACAGATACGCAGTATTTT

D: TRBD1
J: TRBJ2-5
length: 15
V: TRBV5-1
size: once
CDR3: CASSPRGTGQETQYF
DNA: TGCGCCAGCAGCCCCCGGGGGACAGGCCAAGAGACCCAGTACTTC

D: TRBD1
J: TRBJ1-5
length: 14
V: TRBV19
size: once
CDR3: CASSGTGGNQPQHF
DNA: TGTGCCAGTAGTGGGACAGGGGGCAATCAGCCCCAGCATTTT

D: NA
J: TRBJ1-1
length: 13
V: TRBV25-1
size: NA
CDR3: CASTGGRNTEAFF
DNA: TGTGCCAGCACGGGGGGTCGGAACACTGAAGCTTTCTTT

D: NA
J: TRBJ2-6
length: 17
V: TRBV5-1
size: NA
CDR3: CASTRTRKDSGANVLTF
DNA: TGCGCCAGCACCCGGACAAGAAAAGACTCTGGGGCCAACGTCCTGACTTTC

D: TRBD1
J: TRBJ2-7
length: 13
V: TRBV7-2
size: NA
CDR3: CASSKQGLHEQYF
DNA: TGTGCCAGCAGCAAACAGGGGCTCCACGAGCAGTACTTC

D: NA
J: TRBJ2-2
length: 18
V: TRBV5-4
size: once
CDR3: CASSDNDASGGGTGELFF
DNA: TGTGCCAGCAGCGACAACGACGCTAGCGGAGGGGGGACCGGGGAGCTGTTTTTT

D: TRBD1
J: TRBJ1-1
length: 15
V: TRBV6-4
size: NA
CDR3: CASRTQGEANTEAFF
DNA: TGTGCCAGCAGAACACAGGGGGAGGCAAACACTGAAGCTTTCTTT

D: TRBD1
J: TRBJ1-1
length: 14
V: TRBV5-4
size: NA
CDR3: CASIGDRRNTEAFF
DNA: TGTGCCAGCATTGGGGACAGAAGGAACACTGAAGCTTTCTTT

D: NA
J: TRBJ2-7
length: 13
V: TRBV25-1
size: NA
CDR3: CASMADTAYEQYF
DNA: TGTGCCAGCATGGCGGACACAGCCTACGAGCAGTACTTC

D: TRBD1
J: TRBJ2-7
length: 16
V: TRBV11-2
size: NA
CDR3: CASRLKGGQGGHEQYF
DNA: TGTGCCAGCAGATTAAAGGGGGGACAGGGGGGGCACGAGCAGTACTTC

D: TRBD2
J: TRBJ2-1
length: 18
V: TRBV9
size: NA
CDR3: CASSVGGSGSSSYNEQFF
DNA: TGTGCCAGCAGCGTAGGGGGTAGCGGGAGCAGCTCCTACAATGAGCAGTTCTTC

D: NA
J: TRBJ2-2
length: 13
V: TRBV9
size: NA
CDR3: CASSITLVGELFF
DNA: TGTGCCAGCAGCATTACTTTAGTGGGGGAGCTGTTTTTT